The 30 T cell receptor beta chains below were found in one sample sequenced in a study of shared clonotypes between healthy human individuals. Naive CD8 cells comprised CD45RO-negative, CCR7-positively selected cells, excluding terminally differentiated effector memory CD45RA+ cells. Clones were sequenced by immunoSEQ multiplex PCR, and TCRdb holds only the in-frame ones, with some missing. The sample includes approximately 740,000 clones, approximately 92% of them seen just once. What was sequenced was naive CD8+ T cells sorted from blood. The receptor source for this set is a man aged 30 to 45 in good health.

This clone was detected only once. This chain connects TRBV19 to TRBJ1-5; perhaps TRBD1 as D (6 bases). The length of the CDR3 is 14 residues. V shed 3 bases and J shed 5 bases, with 11 bases lying between them. From germline, CDR1 is LNHDA and CDR2 SQIVND (reference sequence). CDR3 region: CASSIRGAHQPQHF. CDR3 nucleotides: TGTGCCAGTAGTATCCGGGGGGCACATCAGCCCCAGCATTTT. Using reference TRBV19 and TRBJ1-5 for the parts outside the CDR3, the full variable domain is DGGITQSPKYLFRKEGQNVTLSCEQNLNHDAMYWYRQDPGQGLRLIYYSQIVNDFQKGDIAEGYSVSREKKESFPLTVTSAQKNPTAFYLCASSIRGAHQPQHFGDGTRLSIL.

V is TRBV7-9 and J is TRBJ2-1; D remains unclear. V dropped 5 bases and J dropped 4 bases, with 12 bases sitting between them. CDR1 is SEHNR and CDR2 is FQNEAQ in the germline V gene (reference sequence). There are 14 residues in the CDR3. As DNA, the CDR3 is TGTGCCAGCAGCCCACCCACGGAATACAATGAGCAGTTCTTC. This translates into CASSPPTEYNEQFF.

This chain joins TRBV9 and TRBJ2-7; 7 nucleotides agree with TRBD2. CDR1 is SGDLS, CDR2 YYNGEE, per germline. The V segment lost 2 bases and the J segment 3 bases; nucleotides outside the gene matches: 5. The CDR3 has 14 residues. CDR3 in amino acids: CASSVRETHYEQYF. DNA for the CDR3: TGTGCCAGCAGCGTGCGGGAGACCCACTACGAGCAGTACTTC.

The rearrangement joins TRBV23-1 to TRBJ2-5; unclear D gene. TRBV23-1 is an ORF, with its function uncertain. The CDR3 contains 17 residues. With 3 bases removed from V and 2 bases from J, the gap between germline ends came to 19 bases. CDR3 DNA: TGCGCCAGCAGTCACGCCCGACATAGAGTACGGCAAGAGACCCAGTACTTC. It encodes CASSHARHRVRQETQYF.

The rearrangement uses TRBV5-1 and TRBJ2-2; 7 nucleotides match TRBD1. The CDR3 covers 15 residues. The germline gives CDR1 SGHRS, CDR2 YFSETQ. The ends lost 0 bases at V and 6 bases at J; junction bases unmatched: 5. CDR3 sequence (DNA): TGCGCCAGCAGCTTGGGGACAGGTAGCGCCGGGGAGCTGTTTTTT. Translated, it gives CASSLGTGSAGELFF.

The chain has TRBV27 and TRBJ1-1; maybe TRBD1 (5 bases). CDR1 and CDR2 from the germline V gene are MNHEY and SMNVEV (reference sequence). The CDR3 runs to 16 residues. V shed 5 bases and J shed 0 bases, with 16 bases lying between them. The CDR3 bases are TGTGCCAGCAGTCTAGCCTTCGAGGGGATGAACACTGAAGCTTTCTTT. It translates to CASSLAFEGMNTEAFF.

The V call is TRBV7-9, the J call TRBJ2-1; a possible D gene is TRBD2 (6 bases). CDR3 size: 18 residues. Trimming took off 4 bases at V and 5 bases at J, with 24 bases between the two ends. Germline lookup yields CDR1 SEHNR and CDR2 FQNEAQ (reference sequence). CDR3: CASSSDRTSDYANNEQFF. CDR3 nucleotide sequence: TGTGCCAGCAGCTCCGATAGGACCTCGGACTACGCTAACAATGAGCAGTTCTTC.

The chain carries TRBV7-2 and TRBJ2-1; D ambiguous. This CDR3 region has 16 residues. Germline V gene data show CDR1 as SGHTA and CDR2 as FQGNSA. The V and J ends lost 4 bases and 5 bases respectively, with 18 bases between them. For the CDR3, the DNA is TGTGCCAGCAGCTCGACGGGCGCCTATGGGGACAATGAGCAGTTCTTC. This encodes CASSSTGAYGDNEQFF.

The chain carries TRBV7-9 and TRBJ2-2; D is tentatively TRBD1 or TRBD2 (6 bases each). V lost 4 bases and J 0 bases, leaving 15 bases between the germline ends. The CDR3 is 17 amino acids. CDR1 is SEHNR and CDR2 is FQNEAQ in the germline V gene (reference sequence). In DNA form, the CDR3 reads TGTGCCAGCAGCTCCCCTGCGGGACATGCGAACACCGGGGAGCTGTTTTTT. Residues: CASSSPAGHANTGELFF.

Worth noting for this clone: The sample carries other DNA sequences with the same CDR3. This sequence joins TRBV9 and TRBJ1-2, with 7 nucleotides matching TRBD1. The CDR3 contains 12 residues. Looked up from germline, CDR1 is SGDLS and CDR2 is YYNGEE. The V segment lost 3 bases and the J segment 7 bases; nucleotides outside the gene matches: 3. The CDR3 spells CASSAGQFGYTF. The CDR3 bases are TGTGCCAGCAGCGCGGGACAGTTTGGCTACACCTTC.

The genes are TRBV4-1 and TRBJ1-1; possibly TRBD1 for D (5 bases). CDR1 MGHRA and CDR2 YSYEKL come from the germline V gene. The CDR3 sequence is 12 residues long. The V gene lost 4 bases and the J gene lost 4 bases, with 7 bases spanning the gap. CDR3 sequence: CASSRGGTEAFF. CDR3 nucleotides: TGCGCCAGCAGCCGGGGGGGCACTGAAGCTTTCTTT.

This rearrangement joins TRBV2 to TRBJ1-5, with 7 bases matching TRBD1. Germline assignment: CDR1 SNHLY and CDR2 FYNNEI. The CDR3 loop spans 13 amino acids. The junction had 4 bases not matched to a gene; V was cut back by 0 bases and J by 11 bases. For the CDR3, the DNA is TGTGCCAGCAGTGAAGCAGGGGGCCAAGCCCAGCATTTT. It codes for CASSEAGGQAQHF.

The gene calls are TRBV6-5 and TRBJ2-1; 7 positions match TRBD1. In germline, CDR1 is MNHEY, CDR2 SVGAGI. The CDR3 spans 13 residues. V shed 6 bases, J shed 5 bases, and the junction held 4 bases outside the gene matches. The DNA of the CDR3 is TGTGCCAGCAGAGGGGGACAGAACAATGAGCAGTTCTTC. As protein: CASRGGQNNEQFF.

The chain links TRBV9 to TRBJ2-1; D gene ambiguous. V gave up 7 bases and J gave up 8 bases, with 7 bases separating them. This CDR3 has 10 residues. Germline CDR1 and CDR2: SGDLS and YYNGEE. In DNA, the CDR3 is TGTGCCAGCGGCCGGTATGAGCAGTTCTTC. It codes for CASGRYEQFF.

The chain couples TRBV6-5 to TRBJ2-4; D might be TRBD2 (6 bases). The germline V and J ends were trimmed by 8 bases and 5 bases, with 13 bases remaining between them. The CDR3 has 13 residues. Germline CDR1 MNHEY, CDR2 SVGAGI. As DNA, the CDR3 is TGTGCCAGCGCTCTAGCGTATCAAAACATTCAGTACTTC. Its protein is CASALAYQNIQYF.

The chain combines TRBV7-9 with TRBJ2-1; D gene ambiguous. V was pared by 3 bases and J by 4 bases, with 10 bases between. The germline V gene encodes CDR1 SEHNR and CDR2 FQNEAQ (reference sequence). This CDR3 is 14 amino acids long. The CDR3 loop is CASSFLKRYNEQFF. The CDR3 DNA reads TGTGCCAGCAGCTTCCTGAAACGGTACAATGAGCAGTTCTTC.

V is TRBV18 and J is TRBJ2-1, with TRBD2 matching 11 bases. The V and J ends lost 6 bases and 1 base, in that order; junction bases with no gene match: 8. Germline V gene data show CDR1 as KGHSH and CDR2 as LQKENI. The CDR3 runs 17 residues. The CDR3 bases are TGTGCCAGCTCTCCGGGACTAGCGGAAACATCCTACAATGAGCAGTTCTTC. This gives the protein CASSPGLAETSYNEQFF.

The chain recombines TRBV7-8 with TRBJ2-1, with 9 bases matching TRBD2. Germline assignment: CDR1 SGHVS and CDR2 FQNEAQ. The CDR3 has 15 residues. Germline trimming cut 3 bases from V and 5 bases from J; bases unmatched to any gene: 5. CDR3 bases: TGTGCCAGCAGCTTGGTGACTAGCGGTAACAATGAGCAGTTCTTC. This encodes CASSLVTSGNNEQFF.

The rearrangement uses TRBV20-1 and TRBJ2-7; D is unresolved. The V and J ends lost 6 bases and 5 bases respectively, with 8 bases between them. Germline CDR1 is DFQATT and CDR2 is SNEGSKA (reference sequence). The CDR3 runs to 10 residues. The CDR3: CSALSHEQYF. CDR3 nucleotide sequence: TGCAGTGCCCTTAGCCACGAGCAGTACTTC.

This clone appeared a few times. This sequence joins TRBV5-6 and TRBJ2-7, with a possible D match to TRBD1 (6 bases). The V and J ends lost 5 bases and 5 bases respectively, with 11 bases between them. CDR1 and CDR2 (germline): SGHDT, YYEEEE. The CDR3 is made up of 12 amino acids. The CDR3 sequence is CASSYQGNEQYF. CDR3 coding DNA: TGTGCCAGCAGTTACCAGGGGAACGAGCAGTACTTC.

J is TRBJ1-2 and V is TRBV6-1; D perhaps matches TRBD1 (6 bases). The length of the CDR3 is 15 residues. Germline V gene sequence: CDR1 MNHNS, CDR2 SASEGT. Trimming pared 0 bases from V and 3 bases from J, leaving 11 bases between. The CDR3 sequence is CASSEAAGAYYGYTF. The CDR3 nucleotides are TGTGCCAGCAGTGAAGCGGCAGGGGCCTACTATGGCTACACCTTC.

This clone appeared a single time. The rearrangement uses TRBV6-6 and TRBJ2-7; TRBD1 matches 11 bases. The CDR3 is 15 residues long. The V and J ends lost 5 bases and 2 bases, in that order; junction bases with no gene match: 5. The V gene's germline CDR1 is MNHNY and CDR2 SVGAGI (reference sequence). CDR3 DNA sequence: TGTGCCAGCAGTCAAAGGGGACAGGGGGCCTACGAGCAGTACTTC. This codes for CASSQRGQGAYEQYF.

Here the CDR3 DNA reads TGTGCCAGCAGCGCCGGACCCGGGACTACCTACGATACGCAGTATTTT. This encodes CASSAGPGTTYDTQYF. V is TRBV7-9 and J is TRBJ2-3; 7 bases agree with TRBD2. CDR3 length equals 16 residues. Trimming at V came to 5 bases and at J to 6 bases, leaving 14 bases not matched to a gene. CDR1 is SEHNR and CDR2 is FQNEAQ in the germline V gene (reference sequence).

A word on this clone: The same CDR3 can be traced to other DNA sequences in this sample. This sequence joins TRBV27 and TRBJ2-1; D gene unclear. Germline V gene sequence: CDR1 MNHEY, CDR2 SMNVEV (reference sequence). The V gene lost 3 bases and the J gene lost 0 bases, with 6 bases spanning the gap. The CDR3 contains 14 residues. The CDR3 DNA is TGTGCCAGCAGTTTGGCTAGCTCCTACAATGAGCAGTTCTTC. Translated, it gives CASSLASSYNEQFF.

This clone was found once. This chain joins TRBV6-6 and TRBJ2-2; D is undetermined. V was cut by 0 bases and J by 5 bases, with 10 bases left in between. The CDR3 totals 15 residues. The germline gives CDR1 MNHNY, CDR2 SVGAGI (reference sequence). CDR3 protein: CASSYSAEQTGELFF. The CDR3 nucleotides are TGTGCCAGCAGTTACTCGGCAGAACAAACCGGGGAGCTGTTTTTT.

The chain is built from TRBV6-5 and TRBJ2-7; D might be TRBD1 (6 bases). There are 14 residues in the CDR3. Germline assignment: CDR1 MNHEY and CDR2 SVGAGI. V lost 6 bases and J 5 bases, leaving 17 bases between the germline ends. CDR3 loop: CASSRTFGGHEQYF. The CDR3 DNA follows: TGTGCCAGCAGCCGGACCTTTGGGGGCCACGAGCAGTACTTC.

This chain joins TRBV19 and TRBJ2-1; D is ambiguous. V was pared by 8 bases and J by 0 bases, with 17 bases between. This CDR3 comprises 16 residues. Germline loops: CDR1 LNHDA, CDR2 SQIVND (reference sequence). The CDR3 bases are TGTGCCAGTGGGCCCGGTTCCCAGAGCTCCTACAATGAGCAGTTCTTC. It codes for CASGPGSQSSYNEQFF. Full variable domain (remainder filled in from reference TRBV19 and TRBJ2-1): DGGITQSPKYLFRKEGQNVTLSCEQNLNHDAMYWYRQDPGQGLRLIYYSQIVNDFQKGDIAEGYSVSREKKESFPLTVTSAQKNPTAFYLCASGPGSQSSYNEQFFGPGTRLTVL.

V and J are TRBV9 and TRBJ1-1; D may be TRBD1 (6 bases). Germline V gene lookup returns CDR1 SGDLS and CDR2 YYNGEE. Trimming left V 2 bases short and J 0 bases short, with 8 bases between. The CDR3 runs to 14 residues. The CDR3 bases are TGTGCCAGCAGCGTGGGGGCCGTGAACACTGAAGCTTTCTTT. Its translation is CASSVGAVNTEAFF.

The chain joins TRBV27 to TRBJ2-2; 13 bases agree with TRBD2. Germline-derived CDR1 and CDR2 are MNHEY and SMNVEV (reference sequence). J was trimmed by 0 bases and V by 8 bases; bases with no gene match: 9. This CDR3 is built from 18 residues. The CDR3 bases are TGTGCCAGCTCCAACCCGGGACTAGCGGGACCGAACACCGGGGAGCTGTTTTTT. Its protein is CASSNPGLAGPNTGELFF.

This clone was recorded once. The V gene is TRBV10-3, the J gene TRBJ2-2; 11 positions agree with TRBD2. Germline V gene lookup returns CDR1 ENHRY and CDR2 SYGVKD. Germline trimming cut 10 bases from V and 3 bases from J; bases unmatched to any gene: 13. This CDR3 has 17 amino acids. CDR3 nucleotides: TGTGCCACCAGCGGCCCGACTAGCGGGACGGACACCGGGGAGCTGTTTTTT. Its protein product is CATSGPTSGTDTGELFF.